This T cell receptor beta chain was sequenced during a study of blood T cell repertoires in COVID-19. Study summary: Whether acute or convalescent, the COVID-19 samples came from the United States, Italy and Spain. T cells, B-cell-depleted T cells, or PBMCs supplied cDNA or gDNA.

Germline V gene sequence: CDR1 MNHEY, CDR2 SMNVEV (reference sequence). The CDR3 runs 14 residues. V lost 6 bases and J 2 bases, leaving 12 bases between the germline ends. In the original workflow: The assay estimated nucleated cells by amplifying reference gene primers. Assay: immunoSEQ multiplex PCR; the TCRdb copy retains only in-frame clones and omits some. V and J calls and clone size follow that table, whereas D and trimming were derived from the DNA. The sample lists about 110,000 clones; 88% were seen once. The receptor was derived from a human donor in a cohort sampled during active COVID-19. What was sequenced was peripheral blood. V and J are TRBV27 and TRBJ2-3, with a tentative D call TRBD1 (6 bases). The CDR3 is CASSLQGSTDTQYF. The CDR3 region has the DNA TGTGCCAGCAGCCTACAGGGCTCCACAGATACGCAGTATTTT.